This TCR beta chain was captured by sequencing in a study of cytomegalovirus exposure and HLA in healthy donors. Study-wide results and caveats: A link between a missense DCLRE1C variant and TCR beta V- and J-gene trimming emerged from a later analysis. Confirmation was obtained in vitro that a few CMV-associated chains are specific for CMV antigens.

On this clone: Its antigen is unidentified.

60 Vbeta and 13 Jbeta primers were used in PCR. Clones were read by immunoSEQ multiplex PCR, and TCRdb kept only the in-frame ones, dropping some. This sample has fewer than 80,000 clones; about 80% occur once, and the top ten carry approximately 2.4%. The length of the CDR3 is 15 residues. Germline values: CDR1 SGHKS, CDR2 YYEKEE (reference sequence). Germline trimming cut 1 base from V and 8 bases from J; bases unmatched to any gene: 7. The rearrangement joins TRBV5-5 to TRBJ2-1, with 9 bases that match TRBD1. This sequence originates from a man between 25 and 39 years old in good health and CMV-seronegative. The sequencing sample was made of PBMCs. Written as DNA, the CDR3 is TGTGCCAGCAGCTTGCAGGGGACAGGGTATGATGAGCAGTTCTTC. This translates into CASSLQGTGYDEQFF. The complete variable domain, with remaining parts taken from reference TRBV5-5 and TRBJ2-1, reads DAGVTQSPTHLIKTRGQQVTLRCSPISGHKSVSWYQQVLGQGPQFIFQYYEKEERGRGNFPDRFSARQFPNYSSELNVNALLLGDSALYLCASSLQGTGYDEQFFGPGTRLTVL.